The entry below gives a single T cell receptor (beta chain) sequence along with its context. Its matching antigen is unknown. Trimming pared 0 bases from V and 6 bases from J, leaving 15 bases between. The CDR3 totals 15 residues. Per the germline V gene, CDR1 is SGHRS and CDR2 is YFSETQ. The sample belongs to a study of cytomegalovirus exposure and HLA in healthy donors. For the study at large: HLA-typed donors were the source of around 80 million unique TCRs, which an early data release held. Study results and limitations: Presence/absence analyses took donor sequencing depth as roughly uniform. CMV serostatus stood as the only immune exposure information on hand. Earlier findings revealed that most TCR beta V segments proved productive either about 87% or about 30% of the time.

PCR used 60 Vbeta primers and 13 Jbeta primers. Using immunoSEQ multiplex PCR, the repertoire was profiled, and TCRdb retains in-frame clones only, with some absent. This table holds 50,000 to 60,000 clones. The clonotype comes from a woman aged 50 to 60 in good health and CMV-seropositive. Sequenced: PBMCs. The chain carries TRBV5-1 and TRBJ2-5; D gene uncertain. CDR3 DNA sequence: TGCGCCAGCAGCTTGGGAGGCGCCTACGAGCAGACCCAGTACTTC. Protein: CASSLGGAYEQTQYF.